This T cell receptor beta chain was retrieved from a study of T-cell reconstitution after alpha-beta-depleted transplantation in children. The CDR3 is 15 residues long. The germline V gene encodes CDR1 SGHKS and CDR2 YYEKEE (reference sequence). V lost 0 bases to trimming and J lost 4 bases, with 13 bases between them. This clonotype has more than one count but fewer than ten. As it was prepared, the TCRbeta library received unique molecular identifiers. One entry per CDR3 protein results from TCRdb running MiXCR on the PCR reads. The table lists around 400,000 distinct CDR3 sequences, about a fifth of them singletons, with 3.8% in the top ten.

This TCR came from a human donor who donated a stem cell graft to a child with acute myeloid leukemia. The chain carries TRBV5-5 and TRBJ1-1; D gene unclear. The source was PBMCs from the stem cell graft donor, collected from the stem cell graft. This chain's CDR3 is CASSLASRESTEAFF. CDR3 DNA sequence: TGTGCCAGCAGCTTGGCCTCTCGGGAGAGCACTGAAGCTTTCTTT.